A selection of T cell receptor beta chains follows, all from one sample in a study of human T cells and chemical hapten exposure. TCRdb fed the RACE reads into MiXCR, producing one record per CDR3 protein. Of some 53,000 distinct CDR3 sequences listed, 11% are singletons. Sequences were derived from whole blood, sampled in connection with sensitization to the hapten diphenylcyclopropenone (DPC). These receptors all stem from a woman aged 40 to 50 with alopecia areata. Some clones in this sample may be carry-over from other donors' samples. Each CDR3 is given with its conserved first and last residue.

CDR3aa: CASSFSAGESYNEQFF
j_gene: TRBJ2-1
v_gene: TRBV7-2

CDR3aa: CASSLLQGSGYTF
j_gene: TRBJ1-2
v_gene: TRBV28

CDR3aa: CSVEDRPRQGHEQYF
j_gene: TRBJ2-7
v_gene: TRBV29-1

CDR3aa: CASSLEGQGREQYF
j_gene: TRBJ2-7
v_gene: TRBV5-1

CDR3aa: CASSFLPGQQPTDSGNTIYF
j_gene: TRBJ1-3
v_gene: TRBV18

CDR3aa: CASRDQGYSNQPQHF
j_gene: TRBJ1-5
v_gene: TRBV27

CDR3aa: CASSLELAQETQYF
j_gene: TRBJ2-5
v_gene: TRBV7-2

CDR3aa: CAWSVSMPPLHF
j_gene: TRBJ1-6
v_gene: TRBV30

CDR3aa: CSASPPGRGSGANVLTF
j_gene: TRBJ2-6
v_gene: TRBV20-1

CDR3aa: CASIQKNTEAFF
j_gene: TRBJ1-1
v_gene: TRBV11-3

CDR3aa: CASSQDALRADTQYF
j_gene: TRBJ2-3
v_gene: TRBV3-1

CDR3aa: CASSLRAVGTQYF
j_gene: TRBJ2-5
v_gene: TRBV6-2/TRBV6-3

CDR3aa: CASSSPGGSHDGELFF
j_gene: TRBJ2-2
v_gene: TRBV9

CDR3aa: CATARTGNEQFF
j_gene: TRBJ2-1
v_gene: TRBV10-3

CDR3aa: CASRPGQTLTYEQYF
j_gene: TRBJ2-7
v_gene: TRBV27

CDR3aa: CASSLERVAAYGYTF
j_gene: TRBJ1-2
v_gene: TRBV7-9

CDR3aa: CASSSQQATDTQYF
j_gene: TRBJ2-3
v_gene: TRBV28

CDR3aa: CASSESDRGRMSDTQYF
j_gene: TRBJ2-3
v_gene: TRBV28

CDR3aa: CASSRGNSISHGYTF
j_gene: TRBJ1-2
v_gene: TRBV3-1

CDR3aa: CASSPLHPYEQYF
j_gene: TRBJ2-7
v_gene: TRBV18